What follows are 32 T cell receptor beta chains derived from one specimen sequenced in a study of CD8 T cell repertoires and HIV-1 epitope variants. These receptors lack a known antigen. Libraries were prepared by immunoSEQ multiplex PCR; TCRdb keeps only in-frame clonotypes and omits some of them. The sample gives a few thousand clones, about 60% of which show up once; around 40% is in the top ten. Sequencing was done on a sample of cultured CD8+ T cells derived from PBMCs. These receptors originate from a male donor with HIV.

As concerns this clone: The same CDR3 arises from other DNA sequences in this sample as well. DNA of the CDR3: TGTGCCAGCAGCTTGGTGGTAGGGTCGGAGACCCAGTACTTC. Amino acids: CASSLVVGSETQYF. This chain connects TRBV5-6 to TRBJ2-5; D is uncertain. CDR1 is SGHDT and CDR2 is YYEEEE in the germline V gene. This CDR3 contains 14 residues. The ends were cut back, 0 bases at V and 5 bases at J, with 11 bases in the middle.

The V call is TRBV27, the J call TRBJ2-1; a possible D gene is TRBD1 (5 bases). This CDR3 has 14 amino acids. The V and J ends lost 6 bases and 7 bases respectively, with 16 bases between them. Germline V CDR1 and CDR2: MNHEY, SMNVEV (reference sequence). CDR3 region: CASSLFRGENEQFF. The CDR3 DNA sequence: TGTGCCAGCAGCTTGTTTAGGGGCGAAAATGAGCAGTTCTTC.

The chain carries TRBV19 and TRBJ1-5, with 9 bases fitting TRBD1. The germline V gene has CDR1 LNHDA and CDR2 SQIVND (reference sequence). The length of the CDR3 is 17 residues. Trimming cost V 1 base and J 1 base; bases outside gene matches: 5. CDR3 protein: CASSIGQGGMSNQPQHF. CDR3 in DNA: TGTGCCAGTAGTATAGGACAGGGGGGGATGAGCAATCAGCCCCAGCATTTT.

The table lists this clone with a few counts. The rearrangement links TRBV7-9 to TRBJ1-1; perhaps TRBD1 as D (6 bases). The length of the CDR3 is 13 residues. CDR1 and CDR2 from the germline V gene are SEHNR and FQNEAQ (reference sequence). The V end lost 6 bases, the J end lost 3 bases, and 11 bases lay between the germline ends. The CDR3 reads CASRPGQYTEAFF. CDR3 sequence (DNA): TGTGCCAGCAGACCCGGACAGTACACTGAAGCTTTCTTT.

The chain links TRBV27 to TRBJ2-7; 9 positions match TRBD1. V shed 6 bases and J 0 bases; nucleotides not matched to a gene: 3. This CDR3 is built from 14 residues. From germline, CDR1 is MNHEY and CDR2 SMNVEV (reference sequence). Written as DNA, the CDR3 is TGTGCCAGCAGACAGGGGGCTTCCTCCTACGAGCAGTACTTC. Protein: CASRQGASSYEQYF.

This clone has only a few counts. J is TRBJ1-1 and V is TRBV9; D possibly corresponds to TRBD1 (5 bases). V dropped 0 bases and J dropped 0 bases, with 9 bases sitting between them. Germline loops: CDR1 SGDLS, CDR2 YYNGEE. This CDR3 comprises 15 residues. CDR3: CASSVGWGVNTEAFF. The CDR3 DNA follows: TGTGCCAGCAGCGTAGGATGGGGGGTGAACACTGAAGCTTTCTTT.

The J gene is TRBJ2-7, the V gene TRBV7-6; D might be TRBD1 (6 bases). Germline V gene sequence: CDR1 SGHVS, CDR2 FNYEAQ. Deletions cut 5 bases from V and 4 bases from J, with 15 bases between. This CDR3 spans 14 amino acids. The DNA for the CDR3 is TGTGCCAGCAGCCTTGGTGCAGGGGCTTACGAGCAGTACTTC. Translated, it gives CASSLGAGAYEQYF.

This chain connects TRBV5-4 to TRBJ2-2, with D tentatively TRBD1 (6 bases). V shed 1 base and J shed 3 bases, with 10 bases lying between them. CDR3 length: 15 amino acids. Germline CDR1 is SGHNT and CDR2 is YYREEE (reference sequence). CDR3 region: CASSLTGYDTGELFF. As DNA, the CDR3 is TGTGCCAGCAGCTTGACAGGGTACGACACCGGGGAGCTGTTTTTT. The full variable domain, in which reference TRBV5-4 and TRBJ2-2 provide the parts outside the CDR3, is ETGVTQSPTHLIKTRGQQVTLRCSSQSGHNTVSWYQQALGQGPQFIFQYYREEENGRGNFPPRFSGLQFPNYSSELNVNALELDDSALYLCASSLTGYDTGELFFGEGSRLTVL.

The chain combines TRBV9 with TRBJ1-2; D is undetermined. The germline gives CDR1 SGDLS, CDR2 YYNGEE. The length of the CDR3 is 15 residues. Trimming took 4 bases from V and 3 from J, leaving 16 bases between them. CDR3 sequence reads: CASSNGRALDYGYTF. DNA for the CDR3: TGTGCCAGCAGCAATGGGAGGGCTCTGGACTATGGCTACACCTTC.

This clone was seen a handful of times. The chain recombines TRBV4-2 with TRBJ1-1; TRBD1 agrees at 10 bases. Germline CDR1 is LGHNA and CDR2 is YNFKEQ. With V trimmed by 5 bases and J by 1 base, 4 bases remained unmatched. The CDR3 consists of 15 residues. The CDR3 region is CASSTGTGANTEAFF. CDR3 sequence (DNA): TGTGCCAGCAGCACCGGGACAGGGGCGAACACTGAAGCTTTCTTT.

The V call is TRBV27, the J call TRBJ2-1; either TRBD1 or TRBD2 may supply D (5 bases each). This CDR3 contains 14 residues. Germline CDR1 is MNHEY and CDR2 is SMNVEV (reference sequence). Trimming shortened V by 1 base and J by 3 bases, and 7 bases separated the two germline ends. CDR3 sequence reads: CASSLWGNYNEQFF. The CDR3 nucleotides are TGTGCCAGCAGTTTATGGGGGAACTACAATGAGCAGTTCTTC.

CDR3 amino acids: CASSNWIQTTNTGELFF. As DNA, the CDR3 is TGTGCCAGTAGTAACTGGATTCAGACTACGAACACCGGGGAGCTGTTTTTT. The chain carries TRBV19 and TRBJ2-2; D possibly corresponds to TRBD2 (5 bases). The germline gives CDR1 LNHDA, CDR2 SQIVND (reference sequence). V gave up 4 bases and J gave up 0 bases, with 15 bases separating them. The CDR3 length is 17 residues.

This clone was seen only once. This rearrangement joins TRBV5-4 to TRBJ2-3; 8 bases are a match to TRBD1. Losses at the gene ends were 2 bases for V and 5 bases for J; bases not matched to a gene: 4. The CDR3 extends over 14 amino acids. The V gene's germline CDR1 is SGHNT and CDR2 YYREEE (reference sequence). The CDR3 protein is CASSFQGALDTQYF. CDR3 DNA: TGTGCCAGCAGCTTTCAGGGGGCTTTAGATACGCAGTATTTT.

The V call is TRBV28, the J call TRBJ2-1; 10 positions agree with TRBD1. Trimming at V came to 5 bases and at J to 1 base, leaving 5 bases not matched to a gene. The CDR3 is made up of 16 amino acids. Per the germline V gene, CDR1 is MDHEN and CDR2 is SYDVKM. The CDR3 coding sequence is TGTGCCAGCAGTACCTGGGACAGGGGATCCTACAATGAGCAGTTCTTC. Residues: CASSTWDRGSYNEQFF.

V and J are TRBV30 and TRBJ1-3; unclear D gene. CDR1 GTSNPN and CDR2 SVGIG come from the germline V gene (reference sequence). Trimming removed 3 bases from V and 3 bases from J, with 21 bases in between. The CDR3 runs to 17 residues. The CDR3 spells CAWSQNSDPMGGNTIYF. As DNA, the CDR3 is TGTGCCTGGAGCCAAAACTCCGACCCCATGGGTGGAAACACCATATATTTT. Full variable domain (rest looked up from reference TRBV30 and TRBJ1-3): SQTIHQWPATLVQPVGSPLSLECTVEGTSNPNLYWYRQAAGRGLQLLFYSVGIGQISSEVPQNLSASRPQDRQFILSSKKLLLSDSGFYLCAWSQNSDPMGGNTIYFGEGSWLTVV.

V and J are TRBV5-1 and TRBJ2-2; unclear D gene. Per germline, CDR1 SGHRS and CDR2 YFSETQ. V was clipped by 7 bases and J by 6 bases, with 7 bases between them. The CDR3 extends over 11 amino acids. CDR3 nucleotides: TGCGCCAGCTCAGCCCCCGGGGAGCTGTTTTTT. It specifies CASSAPGELFF.

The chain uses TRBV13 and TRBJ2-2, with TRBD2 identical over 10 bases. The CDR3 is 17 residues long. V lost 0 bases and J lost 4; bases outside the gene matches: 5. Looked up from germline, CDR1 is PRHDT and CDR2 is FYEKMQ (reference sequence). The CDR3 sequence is CASSLGWASGSTGELFF. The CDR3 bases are TGTGCCAGCAGCTTAGGTTGGGCTAGCGGGAGCACCGGGGAGCTGTTTTTT.

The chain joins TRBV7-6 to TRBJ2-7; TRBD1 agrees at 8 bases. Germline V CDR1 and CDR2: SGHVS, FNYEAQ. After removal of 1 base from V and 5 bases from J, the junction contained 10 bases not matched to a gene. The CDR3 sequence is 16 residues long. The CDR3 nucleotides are TGTGCCAGCAGCTTAGGCCAGGGGGCCTTCGGGCACGAGCAGTACTTC. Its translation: CASSLGQGAFGHEQYF. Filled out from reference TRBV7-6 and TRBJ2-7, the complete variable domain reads GAGVSQSPRYKVTKRGQDVALRCDPISGHVSLYWYRQALGQGPEFLTYFNYEAQQDKSGLPNDRFSAERPEGSISTLTIQRTEQRDSAMYRCASSLGQGAFGHEQYFGPGTRLTVT.

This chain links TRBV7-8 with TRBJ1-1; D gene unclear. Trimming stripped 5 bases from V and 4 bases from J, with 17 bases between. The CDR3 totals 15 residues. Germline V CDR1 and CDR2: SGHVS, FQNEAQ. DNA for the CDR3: TGTGCCAGCAGCCGTCCTGGGTTCGGAGGCACTGAAGCTTTCTTT. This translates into CASSRPGFGGTEAFF. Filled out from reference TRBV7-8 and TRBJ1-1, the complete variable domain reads GAGVSQSPRYKVAKRGQDVALRCDPISGHVSLFWYQQALGQGPEFLTYFQNEAQLDKSGLPSDRFFAERPEGSVSTLKIQRTQQEDSAVYLCASSRPGFGGTEAFFGQGTRLTVV.

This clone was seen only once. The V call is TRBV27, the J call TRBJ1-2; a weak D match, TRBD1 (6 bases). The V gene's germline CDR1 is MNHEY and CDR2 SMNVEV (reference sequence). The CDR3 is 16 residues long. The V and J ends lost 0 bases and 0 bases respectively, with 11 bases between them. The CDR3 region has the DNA TGTGCCAGCAGTTTATCGGGGGCCTCAGCTAACTATGGCTACACCTTC. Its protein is CASSLSGASANYGYTF.

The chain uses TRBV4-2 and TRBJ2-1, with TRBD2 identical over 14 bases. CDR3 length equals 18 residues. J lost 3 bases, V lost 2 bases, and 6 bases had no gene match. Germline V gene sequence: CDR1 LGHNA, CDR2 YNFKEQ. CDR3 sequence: CASSQPGLAGVNYNEQFF. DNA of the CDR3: TGTGCCAGCAGCCAACCGGGACTAGCGGGGGTAAACTACAATGAGCAGTTCTTC.

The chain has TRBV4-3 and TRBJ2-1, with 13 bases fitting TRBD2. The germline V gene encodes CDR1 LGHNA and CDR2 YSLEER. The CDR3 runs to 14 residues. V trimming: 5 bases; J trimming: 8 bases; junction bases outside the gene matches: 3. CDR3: CASSETSGGHEQFF. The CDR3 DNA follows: TGCGCCAGCAGCGAGACTAGCGGGGGGCATGAGCAGTTCTTC.

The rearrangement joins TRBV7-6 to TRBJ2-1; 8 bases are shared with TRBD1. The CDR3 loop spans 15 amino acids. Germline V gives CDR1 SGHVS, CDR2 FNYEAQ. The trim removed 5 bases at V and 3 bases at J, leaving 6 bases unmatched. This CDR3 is CASSPPTGVYNEQFF. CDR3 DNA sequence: TGTGCCAGCAGCCCCCCGACAGGGGTCTACAATGAGCAGTTCTTC.

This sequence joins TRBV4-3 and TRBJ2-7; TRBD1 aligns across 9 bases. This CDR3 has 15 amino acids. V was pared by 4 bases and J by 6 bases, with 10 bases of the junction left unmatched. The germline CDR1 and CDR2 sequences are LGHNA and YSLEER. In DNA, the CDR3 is TGCGCCAGCAGCCTATCCGACAGGGGGGAACGCGAGCAGTACTTC. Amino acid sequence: CASSLSDRGEREQYF.

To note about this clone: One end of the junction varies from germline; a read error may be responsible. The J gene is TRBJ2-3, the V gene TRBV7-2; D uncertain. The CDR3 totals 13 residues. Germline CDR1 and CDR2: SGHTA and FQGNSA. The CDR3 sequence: CASSTIGTDTQYF. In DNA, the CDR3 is TGTGCCAGCAGCACCATTGGCACGGATACGCAGTATTTT.

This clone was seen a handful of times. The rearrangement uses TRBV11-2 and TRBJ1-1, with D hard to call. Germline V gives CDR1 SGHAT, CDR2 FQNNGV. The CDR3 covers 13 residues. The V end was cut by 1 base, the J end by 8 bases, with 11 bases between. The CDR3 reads CASSLGALGEAFF. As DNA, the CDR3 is TGTGCCAGCAGCTTAGGAGCACTGGGAGAAGCTTTCTTT.

CDR3 bases: TGTGCCAGCAGTTTCCCCGACAACCCGGGACAGGGGATCTTGAACACTGAAGCTTTCTTT. Translating it yields CASSFPDNPGQGILNTEAFF. The chain joins TRBV28 to TRBJ1-1; 10 bases match TRBD1. Germline V gene lookup returns CDR1 MDHEN and CDR2 SYDVKM. V lost 3 bases to trimming and J lost 0 bases; unmatched junction nucleotides: 16. The CDR3 runs 20 residues.

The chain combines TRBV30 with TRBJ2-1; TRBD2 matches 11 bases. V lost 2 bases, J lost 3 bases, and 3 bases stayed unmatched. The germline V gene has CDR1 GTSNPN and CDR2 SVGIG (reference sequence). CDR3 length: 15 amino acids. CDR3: CAWSTTSGGYNEQFF. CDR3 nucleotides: TGTGCCTGGAGTACTACTAGCGGGGGCTACAATGAGCAGTTCTTC.

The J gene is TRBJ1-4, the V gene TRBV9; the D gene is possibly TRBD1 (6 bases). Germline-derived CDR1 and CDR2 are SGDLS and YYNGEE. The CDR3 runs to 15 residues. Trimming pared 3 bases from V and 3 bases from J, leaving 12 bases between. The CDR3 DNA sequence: TGTGCCAGCAGCGGTGGGGGGGGCCCTAATGAAAAACTGTTTTTT. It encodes CASSGGGGPNEKLFF.

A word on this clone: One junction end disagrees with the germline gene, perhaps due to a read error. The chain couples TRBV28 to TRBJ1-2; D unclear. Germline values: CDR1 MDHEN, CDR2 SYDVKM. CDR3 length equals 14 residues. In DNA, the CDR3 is TGTGCCGGCAGTCTCCGGCAGCAGCGATATGGCTACACCTTC. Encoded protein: CAGSLRQQRYGYTF.

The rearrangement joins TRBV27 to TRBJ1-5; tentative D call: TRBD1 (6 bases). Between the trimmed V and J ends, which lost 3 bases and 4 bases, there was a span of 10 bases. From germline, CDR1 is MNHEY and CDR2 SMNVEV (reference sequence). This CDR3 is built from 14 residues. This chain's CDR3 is CASSLRGENQPQHF. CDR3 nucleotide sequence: TGTGCCAGCAGTTTGAGGGGGGAGAATCAGCCCCAGCATTTT.

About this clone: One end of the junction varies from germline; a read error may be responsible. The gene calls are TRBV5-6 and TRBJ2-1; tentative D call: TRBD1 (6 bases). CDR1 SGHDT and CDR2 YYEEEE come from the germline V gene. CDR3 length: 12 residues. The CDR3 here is CASSLAAGDVVF. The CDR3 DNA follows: TGTGCCAGCAGCTTGGCTGCAGGGGACGTGGTCTTC. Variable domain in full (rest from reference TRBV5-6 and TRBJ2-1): DAGVTQSPTHLIKTRGQQVTLRCSPKSGHDTVSWYQQALGQGPQFIFQYYEEEERQRGNFPDRFSGHQFPNYSSELNVNALLLGDSALYLCASSLAAGDVVFGPGTRLTVL.